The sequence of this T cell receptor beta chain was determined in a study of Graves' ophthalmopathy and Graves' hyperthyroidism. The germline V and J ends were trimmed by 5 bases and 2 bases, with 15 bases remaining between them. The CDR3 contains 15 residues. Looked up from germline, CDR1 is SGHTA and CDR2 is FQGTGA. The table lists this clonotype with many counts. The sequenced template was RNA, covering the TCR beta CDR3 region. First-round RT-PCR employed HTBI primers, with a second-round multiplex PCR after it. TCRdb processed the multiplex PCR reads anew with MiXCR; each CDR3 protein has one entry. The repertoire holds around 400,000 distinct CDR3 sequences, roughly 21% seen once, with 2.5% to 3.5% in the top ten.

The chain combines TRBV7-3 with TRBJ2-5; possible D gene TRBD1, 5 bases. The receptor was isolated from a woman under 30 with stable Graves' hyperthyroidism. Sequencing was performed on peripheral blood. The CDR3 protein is CASSPSAGRQETQYF. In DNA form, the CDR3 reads TGTGCCAGCAGCCCAAGCGCAGGGCGGCAAGAGACCCAGTACTTC.